The 17 T cell receptor beta chains listed next were all sequenced from one sample in a study of blood T cell repertoires in COVID-19. TCRdb keeps only in-frame clones here, not all; method: immunoSEQ multiplex PCR. The sample shows hundreds of thousands of clones, more than 70% of them seen only once. Sequenced sample: PBMCs or T cells enriched from blood (not recorded which). The receptors shown here come from a woman aged 35 to 49 with acute COVID-19.

This clone appeared a single time. The J gene is TRBJ1-2, the V gene TRBV19, with D possibly matching TRBD1 (5 bases). This CDR3 contains 15 residues. Trimming removed 3 bases at V and 0 bases at J, with 11 bases between. The germline CDR1 and CDR2 sequences are LNHDA and SQIVND (reference sequence). The CDR3 bases are TGTGCCAGTAGTATTTCCAGGGAAGCTAACTATGGCTACACCTTC. Amino acids: CASSISREANYGYTF.

V usage is TRBV4-3 and J usage is TRBJ1-2, with D possibly TRBD1 on 5 matching bases. This CDR3 has 15 amino acids. The germline gives CDR1 LGHNA, CDR2 YSLEER. The V and J ends lost 0 bases and 2 bases respectively, with 10 bases between them. CDR3 in DNA: TGCGCCAGCAGCCAAGATGTGACAGTCAACTATGGCTACACCTTC. It is translated as CASSQDVTVNYGYTF.

The gene calls are TRBV27 and TRBJ2-3, with TRBD2 matching 15 bases. The CDR3 is 17 amino acids. Germline V gives CDR1 MNHEY, CDR2 SMNVEV (reference sequence). V gave up 8 bases and J gave up 0 bases; unmatched junction bases: 6. The CDR3 region is CASLGLAGGSSTDTQYF. CDR3 coding DNA: TGTGCCAGCCTGGGACTAGCGGGAGGCTCTAGCACAGATACGCAGTATTTT.

V is TRBV7-9 and J is TRBJ2-1; maybe TRBD2 (7 bases). There are 15 residues in the CDR3. CDR1 SEHNR and CDR2 FQNEAQ come from the germline V gene (reference sequence). With 1 base removed from V and 7 bases from J, the gap between germline ends came to 14 bases. This CDR3 reads CASSLGGGAVNEQFF. As DNA, the CDR3 is TGTGCCAGCAGCTTAGGGGGGGGCGCCGTGAATGAGCAGTTCTTC.

This clone is a singleton in its sample. This rearrangement joins TRBV28 to TRBJ1-2; no reliable D call. From germline, CDR1 is MDHEN and CDR2 SYDVKM. The V gene lost 3 bases and the J gene lost 7 bases, with 18 bases spanning the gap. This CDR3 comprises 15 residues. CDR3 sequence: CASSLQEAARSGYTF. CDR3 DNA sequence: TGTGCCAGCAGTTTGCAGGAGGCAGCCCGAAGTGGCTACACCTTC.

The chain has TRBV5-4 and TRBJ1-1, with 7 positions matching TRBD1. V was clipped by 3 bases and J by 7 bases; unmatched bases: 6. Germline-derived CDR1 and CDR2 are SGHNT and YYREEE (reference sequence). The CDR3 consists of 13 residues. The chain's CDR3 is CASSWWDRDEAFF. CDR3 coding DNA: TGTGCCAGCAGCTGGTGGGACAGAGATGAAGCTTTCTTT.

The chain employs TRBV25-1 and TRBJ1-2; D uncertain. The V gene's germline CDR1 is MGHDK and CDR2 SYGVNS. With 3 bases removed from V and 4 bases from J, the gap between germline ends came to 21 bases. CDR3 length: 17 residues. In DNA form, the CDR3 reads TGTGCCAGCAGTGAGAGAGTGCCTCAGTCGGGTCCCTATGGCTACACCTTC. The encoded protein is CASSERVPQSGPYGYTF.

The genes are TRBV9 and TRBJ2-5; 15 bases are shared with TRBD2. Germline loops: CDR1 SGDLS, CDR2 YYNGEE. The V and J ends lost 5 bases and 2 bases, in that order; junction bases with no gene match: 7. The CDR3 consists of 17 residues. CDR3 coding DNA: TGTGCCAGCAGGGGGGGACTAGCGGGAGGAGAGCAAGAGACCCAGTACTTC. It codes for CASRGGLAGGEQETQYF.

V usage is TRBV2 and J usage is TRBJ2-2, with TRBD1 matching over 7 bases. V gave up 6 bases and J gave up 5 bases; unmatched junction bases: 9. Per the germline V gene, CDR1 is SNHLY and CDR2 is FYNNEI. The CDR3 has 15 amino acids. CDR3 bases: TGTGCCAGCAGACTGGACAGGCCCGAAACCGGGGAGCTGTTTTTT. The encoded protein is CASRLDRPETGELFF. Full variable domain (rest looked up from reference TRBV2 and TRBJ2-2): EPEVTQTPSHQVTQMGQEVILRCVPISNHLYFYWYRQILGQKVEFLVSFYNNEISEKSEIFDDQFSVERPDGSNFTLKIRSTKLEDSAMYFCASRLDRPETGELFFGEGSRLTVL.

The V call is TRBV7-2, the J call TRBJ1-4; D gene ambiguous. The V end was cut by 5 bases, the J end by 3 bases, with 16 bases between. The CDR3 spans 16 residues. CDR1 and CDR2 from the germline V gene are SGHTA and FQGNSA. CDR3 residues: CASSHDRHAPNEKLFF. CDR3 nucleotide sequence: TGTGCCAGCAGCCACGACCGACACGCACCTAATGAAAAACTGTTTTTT.

The rearrangement joins TRBV24-1 to TRBJ2-5, with 7 bases that match TRBD1. V shed 9 bases and J 5 bases; nucleotides not matched to a gene: 14. The CDR3 contains 15 residues. Germline CDR1 reads KGHDR; CDR2 reads SFDVKD. Here the CDR3 DNA reads TGTGCCACCGGAAAAGACAGGGCGGAGCGGGAGACCCAGTACTTC. Protein: CATGKDRAERETQYF.

V and J are TRBV5-1 and TRBJ2-1; D may be TRBD1 (6 bases). V lost 4 bases and J lost 10, with 21 bases in between. The germline CDR1 and CDR2 sequences are SGHRS and YFSETQ. The CDR3 runs 15 residues. This CDR3 is CASSGVRTVTGEQFF. The CDR3 DNA reads TGCGCCAGCAGCGGAGTGCGGACGGTGACAGGAGAGCAGTTCTTC.

The rearrangement uses TRBV29-1 and TRBJ2-5; a possible D gene is TRBD2 (5 bases). Trimming left V 3 bases short and J 1 base short, with 15 bases between. Germline CDR1 reads SQVTM; CDR2 reads ANQGSEA. This CDR3 has 15 residues. CDR3 amino acids: CSVEGDQASQETQYF. CDR3 DNA: TGCAGCGTTGAGGGAGACCAAGCGTCCCAAGAGACCCAGTACTTC.

The J gene is TRBJ1-2, the V gene TRBV25-1, with D tentatively TRBD1 (5 bases). The germline V and J ends were trimmed by 2 bases and 5 bases, with 15 bases remaining between them. CDR1 and CDR2 from the germline V gene are MGHDK and SYGVNS. The CDR3 has 15 amino acids. CDR3 nucleotide sequence: TGTGCCAGCAGTGAAATCGGAACGGGACTTTATGGCTACACCTTC. Encoded protein: CASSEIGTGLYGYTF.

The chain has TRBV19 and TRBJ1-2; no firm D call. The CDR3 is made up of 15 amino acids. Deletions cut 4 bases from V and 9 bases from J, with 21 bases between. Germline lookup yields CDR1 LNHDA and CDR2 SQIVND (reference sequence). The chain's CDR3 is CASSSTARTARRYTF. In nucleotides, the CDR3 is TGTGCCAGTAGTAGCACGGCTAGGACTGCCCGGCGCTACACCTTC.

The V and J genes are TRBV2 and TRBJ1-1; TRBD1 matches 9 bases. The CDR3 totals 13 residues. Germline V gene sequence: CDR1 SNHLY, CDR2 FYNNEI. V was clipped by 8 bases and J by 6 bases; unmatched bases: 7. CDR3 sequence (DNA): TGTGCCAGCGGGACAGGGTCGGATGCTGAAGCTTTCTTT. Translated, it gives CASGTGSDAEAFF.

The count of this clone is one. The rearrangement uses TRBV3-1 (or the pseudogene TRBV3-2) and TRBJ1-2; D unresolved. Germline V gene lookup returns CDR1 LGHDT and CDR2 YNNKEL (reference sequence). Trimming removed 8 bases at V and 3 bases at J, with 7 bases between. The CDR3 extends over 11 amino acids. Here the CDR3 reads CASEDYYGYTF. The CDR3 coding sequence is TGTGCCAGCGAGGACTACTATGGCTACACCTTC.